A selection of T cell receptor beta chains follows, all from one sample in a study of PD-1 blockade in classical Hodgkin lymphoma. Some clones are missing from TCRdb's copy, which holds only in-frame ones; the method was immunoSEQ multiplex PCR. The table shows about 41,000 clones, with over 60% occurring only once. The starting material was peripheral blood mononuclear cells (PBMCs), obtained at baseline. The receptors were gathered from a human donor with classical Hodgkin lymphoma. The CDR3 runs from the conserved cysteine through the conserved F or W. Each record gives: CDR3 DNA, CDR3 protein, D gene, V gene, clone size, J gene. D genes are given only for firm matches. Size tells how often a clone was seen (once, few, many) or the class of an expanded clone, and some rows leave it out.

cdr3_nt: TGCAGCGCAACGGTAACGGTCGGGGAGGCCCAGCATTTT
cdr3_aa: CSATVTVGEAQHF
d_call: NA
v_call: TRBV29-1
clone_size: NA
j_call: TRBJ1-5

cdr3_nt: TGTGCCAGCAGTCAGACAGGGATTGAAGCTTTCTTT
cdr3_aa: CASSQTGIEAFF
d_call: TRBD1
v_call: TRBV27
clone_size: NA
j_call: TRBJ1-1

cdr3_nt: TGTGCCAGCAATATTAGGGGGGTAGGGCAAGAGACCCAGTACTTC
cdr3_aa: CASNIRGVGQETQYF
d_call: NA
v_call: TRBV6-5
clone_size: NA
j_call: TRBJ2-5

cdr3_nt: TGTGCCAGCAGTCTCCGGGACAGTGACTCTGGGGCCAACGTCCTGACTTTC
cdr3_aa: CASSLRDSDSGANVLTF
d_call: TRBD1
v_call: TRBV7-2
clone_size: NA
j_call: TRBJ2-6

cdr3_nt: TGTGCCAGCAGTTTAGGGCCAAATGGAAAACTGTTTTTT
cdr3_aa: CASSLGPNGKLFF
d_call: NA
v_call: TRBV7-3
clone_size: few
j_call: TRBJ1-4

cdr3_nt: TGCAGCGTTGAAGGCGGGGGGGCCTACGAGCAGTACTTC
cdr3_aa: CSVEGGGAYEQYF
d_call: TRBD2
v_call: TRBV29-1
clone_size: NA
j_call: TRBJ2-7

cdr3_nt: TGTGCCAGCAGTATAGGGTTGGACAGAACCTACGAGCAGTACTTC
cdr3_aa: CASSIGLDRTYEQYF
d_call: NA
v_call: TRBV27
clone_size: NA
j_call: TRBJ2-7

cdr3_nt: TGTGCCAGCAGCTCCGCCGGGCCCCCCGCCGAGCAGTACTTC
cdr3_aa: CASSSAGPPAEQYF
d_call: NA
v_call: TRBV7-8
clone_size: few
j_call: TRBJ2-7

cdr3_nt: TGTGCCAGCAGCTTGGAGGGGGCTAATACTGAAGCTTTCTTT
cdr3_aa: CASSLEGANTEAFF
d_call: TRBD1
v_call: TRBV7-6
clone_size: NA
j_call: TRBJ1-1

cdr3_nt: TGCGCCAGCAAGGGATCCGGTAGTCCATCCTACAATGAGCAGTTCTTC
cdr3_aa: CASKGSGSPSYNEQFF
d_call: NA
v_call: TRBV10-2
clone_size: NA
j_call: TRBJ2-1

cdr3_nt: TGTGCCAGCAGCTCCCAGGGGGGACTAGATGTCGGGGAGCTGTTTTTT
cdr3_aa: CASSSQGGLDVGELFF
d_call: NA
v_call: TRBV7-3
clone_size: NA
j_call: TRBJ2-2

cdr3_nt: TGTGCCAGCAGCGTAGGGGGCAGCTCGGGTGGAAACACCATATATTTT
cdr3_aa: CASSVGGSSGGNTIYF
d_call: NA
v_call: TRBV9
clone_size: NA
j_call: TRBJ1-3

cdr3_nt: TGTGCCAGCAGCGTATGGGACAGGGGCTCTGGAAACACCATATATTTT
cdr3_aa: CASSVWDRGSGNTIYF
d_call: TRBD1
v_call: TRBV9
clone_size: NA
j_call: TRBJ1-3

cdr3_nt: TGTGCCAGCAGTCGAATGGGGGGCTATGGCTACACCTTC
cdr3_aa: CASSRMGGYGYTF
d_call: NA
v_call: TRBV6-4
clone_size: NA
j_call: TRBJ1-2

cdr3_nt: TGTGCCAGCAGCTTGCTTCCCCCCGGGACTAGCGGGAGCGCGGGAGAGACCCAGTACTTC
cdr3_aa: CASSLLPPGTSGSAGETQYF
d_call: TRBD2
v_call: TRBV5-5
clone_size: NA
j_call: TRBJ2-5

cdr3_nt: TGTGCCACCAGCACGCGACTAGCGATTGGCGAGCAGTACTTC
cdr3_aa: CATSTRLAIGEQYF
d_call: TRBD2
v_call: TRBV15
clone_size: NA
j_call: TRBJ2-7

cdr3_nt: TGTGCCAGCAGCTTACCCACTAGCGGGAGTCCCGGGGAGCTGTTTTTT
cdr3_aa: CASSLPTSGSPGELFF
d_call: TRBD2
v_call: TRBV27
clone_size: NA
j_call: TRBJ2-2

cdr3_nt: TGTGCCAGCAGCCCACTTGACAATGAGCAGTTCTTC
cdr3_aa: CASSPLDNEQFF
d_call: NA
v_call: TRBV7-9
clone_size: NA
j_call: TRBJ2-1

cdr3_nt: TGTGCCAGCAGTGAAAACAGGGAATATGGCTACACCTTC
cdr3_aa: CASSENREYGYTF
d_call: NA
v_call: TRBV6-1
clone_size: once
j_call: TRBJ1-2

cdr3_nt: TGTGCCAGCACCTTGACCGGGTTCCAGCCCCAGCATTTT
cdr3_aa: CASTLTGFQPQHF
d_call: NA
v_call: TRBV2
clone_size: NA
j_call: TRBJ1-5

cdr3_nt: TGTGCCAGCAGTTTAAGCCCGAACATGAACACCGAAGCTTTCTTT
cdr3_aa: CASSLSPNMNTEAFF
d_call: NA
v_call: TRBV27
clone_size: NA
j_call: TRBJ1-1

cdr3_nt: TGTGCCAGCAGCCTCGAGGGCGGCAACACTGAAGCTTTCTTT
cdr3_aa: CASSLEGGNTEAFF
d_call: NA
v_call: TRBV6-4
clone_size: NA
j_call: TRBJ1-1